Following are 20 T cell receptor beta chains from one sample sequenced in a study of identical twins. Each CDR3 protein gets one entry after TCRdb re-called the 5' RACE reads with MiXCR. This sample has under 300,000 distinct CDR3 sequences, with about 8.3% found just once. The same sample was also used in a study of yellow fever vaccine responses in identical twins.

Material for sequencing was CD8+ T cells sorted from blood. These receptors were collected from a woman aged 18-30 years in good health.

There are a few counts of this clonotype. This chain links TRBV12-3 or TRBV12-4 with TRBJ1-1; D is unresolved. CDR3 length equals 12 residues. The V gene lost 3 bases and the J gene lost 7 bases, with 9 bases spanning the gap. The CDR3 DNA sequence: TGTGCCAGCAGTTTGGGTTTCGTTGAAGCTTTCTTT. Its translation is CASSLGFVEAFF.

This clonotype showed up many times. This chain connects TRBV15 to TRBJ2-2, with 10 bases aligning to TRBD1. This CDR3 is 15 amino acids long. Trimming removed 5 bases from V and 5 bases from J; junction bases left unmatched: 5. Germline V gene data show CDR1 as LNHNV and CDR2 as YYDKDF (reference sequence). The CDR3 DNA reads as TGTGCCACCAGCGGAGGACAGGGGGAGACCGGGGAGCTGTTTTTT. This encodes CATSGGQGETGELFF.

This clonotype appeared a few times. As DNA, the CDR3 is TGCAGCGTTGAAGATAGGGGTCTTCCCTACGAGCAGTACTTC. It is translated as CSVEDRGLPYEQYF. The chain is built from TRBV29-1 and TRBJ2-7, with D tentatively TRBD1 (5 bases). The ends were cut back, 0 bases at V and 2 bases at J, with 11 bases in the middle. This CDR3 is built from 14 residues. Germline CDR1 SQVTM, CDR2 ANQGSEA.

The rearrangement joins TRBV12-3 or TRBV12-4 to TRBJ2-2, with D uncertain. The CDR3 totals 12 residues. V was clipped by 6 bases and J by 4 bases, with 6 bases between them. This chain's CDR3 is CASSIITGELFF. In nucleotides, the CDR3 is TGTGCCAGCAGCATCATCACCGGGGAGCTGTTTTTT.

This clonotype showed up just a few times. The CDR3 region has the DNA TGTGCCAGCAGTTCTTTCGCCCGGACAGAGTCCTACAATGAGCAGTTCTTC. It yields the protein CASSSFARTESYNEQFF. The chain links TRBV28 to TRBJ2-1, with D possibly TRBD1 on 6 matching bases. V was clipped by 4 bases and J by 1 base, with 17 bases between them. This CDR3 is 17 amino acids long. In germline, CDR1 is MDHEN, CDR2 SYDVKM.

The gene calls are TRBV28 and TRBJ2-3, with TRBD1 matching over 8 bases. J lost 2 bases, V lost 8 bases, and 6 bases had no gene match. The length of the CDR3 is 14 residues. The germline V gene encodes CDR1 MDHEN and CDR2 SYDVKM. CDR3 DNA sequence: TGTGCCAGCGGCCGGACAGGGTACACAGATACGCAGTATTTT. Translating gives CASGRTGYTDTQYF.

At least ten counts were recorded for this clonotype. CDR3 nucleotides: TGTGCCAGCAGTTGGGCCGTCTCCCCTGAAGCTTTCTTT. Its translation is CASSWAVSPEAFF. The genes are TRBV12-3 or TRBV12-4 and TRBJ1-1; D not resolved. V was trimmed by 4 bases and J by 6 bases, leaving 12 bases between them. The CDR3 extends over 13 amino acids.

This clonotype occurred many times. This chain connects TRBV27 to TRBJ2-1; 10 bases align to TRBD2. Looked up from germline, CDR1 is MNHEY and CDR2 is SMNVEV (reference sequence). The CDR3 totals 16 residues. V was pared by 6 bases and J by 0 bases, with 5 bases of the junction left unmatched. The CDR3 reads CASSRLAGPSYNEQFF. The DNA of the CDR3 is TGTGCCAGCAGCCGACTAGCGGGTCCCTCCTACAATGAGCAGTTCTTC.

V gene TRBV28 combines with J gene TRBJ2-1; 8 bases align to TRBD1. V lost 5 bases to trimming and J lost 7 bases; unmatched junction nucleotides: 10. The germline CDR1 and CDR2 sequences are MDHEN and SYDVKM. This CDR3 has 15 amino acids. In DNA form, the CDR3 reads TGTGCCAGCAGTCCTAACGGACAGGGACGAAATGAGCAGTTCTTC. It yields the protein CASSPNGQGRNEQFF.

J is TRBJ2-1 and V is TRBV9; 9 nucleotides agree with TRBD2. Germline V gene lookup returns CDR1 SGDLS and CDR2 YYNGEE. This CDR3 has 17 amino acids. V lost 0 bases, J lost 2 bases, and 6 bases stayed unmatched. CDR3: CASSVGGGGGPYNEQFF. As DNA, the CDR3 is TGTGCCAGCAGCGTAGGGGGCGGGGGGGGCCCCTACAATGAGCAGTTCTTC.

The V call is TRBV20-1, the J call TRBJ1-4; D uncertain. There are 15 residues in the CDR3. Germline loops: CDR1 DFQATT, CDR2 SNEGSKA (reference sequence). Trimming removed 2 bases from V and 8 bases from J, with 18 bases in between. The CDR3 DNA sequence: TGCAGTGCTAGACATCCCGAAGCTCAATGGGAAAAACTGTTTTTT. It specifies CSARHPEAQWEKLFF.

The rearrangement joins TRBV11-2 to TRBJ2-7, with D hard to call. Trimming removed 4 bases at V and 2 bases at J, with 15 bases between. The CDR3 is 15 amino acids. The germline gives CDR1 SGHAT, CDR2 FQNNGV. The DNA for the CDR3 is TGTGCCAGCAGCTCCAAGGCAGGCGGAACCTACGAGCAGTACTTC. This gives the protein CASSSKAGGTYEQYF.

The chain employs TRBV4-1 and TRBJ2-1; 9 positions match TRBD2. Germline CDR1 reads MGHRA; CDR2 reads YSYEKL. This CDR3 has 16 residues. Trimming at V came to 0 bases and at J to 7 bases, leaving 7 bases not matched to a gene. The CDR3 bases are TGCGCCAGCAGCCAAGATTACGGCGGGGGGGCAAATGAGCAGTTCTTC. As protein: CASSQDYGGGANEQFF.

J is TRBJ2-7 and V is TRBV6-1; D is tentatively TRBD1 or TRBD2 (5 bases each). V gave up 6 bases and J gave up 2 bases, with 14 bases separating them. The germline V gene encodes CDR1 MNHNS and CDR2 SASEGT. The length of the CDR3 is 14 residues. The CDR3 reads CASSPRDVTYEQYF. The CDR3 nucleotides read TGTGCCAGCAGCCCCCGGGACGTAACCTACGAGCAGTACTTC.

The rearrangement links TRBV4-3 to TRBJ2-7; TRBD1 is a possible D gene (6 bases). The CDR3 is made up of 13 amino acids. Germline V gene data show CDR1 as LGHNA and CDR2 as YSLEER. V lost 0 bases, J lost 6 bases, and 9 bases lay in between. The CDR3 bases are TGCGCCAGCAGCCAAGATAAAGGGGGCGAGCAGTACTTC. It codes for CASSQDKGGEQYF.

This clonotype was recorded many times. The chain recombines TRBV4-3 with TRBJ2-2; 11 bases are shared with TRBD2. The CDR3 sequence is 17 residues long. Germline values: CDR1 LGHNA, CDR2 YSLEER. V gave up 0 bases and J gave up 7 bases; unmatched junction bases: 7. CDR3 in DNA: TGCGCCAGCAGCCAAGATCTATTAGCGGGAGGGTTCGGGGAGCTGTTTTTT. It is translated as CASSQDLLAGGFGELFF.

This clonotype appeared many times. V and J are TRBV6-2 or TRBV6-3 and TRBJ2-5, with 9 bases identical to TRBD2. The germline V gene has CDR1 MNHEY and CDR2 SVGEGT. V dropped 2 bases and J dropped 1; count of bases not matched to a gene: 5. The CDR3 is made up of 16 amino acids. The CDR3 DNA sequence: TGTGCCAGCAGTTACAGACTAGCGGATCTCCAAGAGACCCAGTACTTC. Translation: CASSYRLADLQETQYF.

The chain links TRBV15 to TRBJ2-7; tentatively, D is TRBD2 (6 bases). The CDR3 is made up of 12 amino acids. V dropped 4 bases and J dropped 6 bases, with 10 bases sitting between them. Germline CDR1 and CDR2: LNHNV and YYDKDF (reference sequence). CDR3: CATSTISGEQYF. In DNA form, the CDR3 reads TGTGCCACCAGCACCATTAGCGGCGAGCAGTACTTC.

The genes are TRBV15 and TRBJ2-7, with TRBD1 as a possible D gene (7 bases). This CDR3 is 14 amino acids long. The germline CDR1 and CDR2 sequences are LNHNV and YYDKDF (reference sequence). The V end was cut by 5 bases, the J end by 3 bases, with 14 bases between. The CDR3, as DNA: TGTGCCACCAGCGGCGACAGGGAGGACTACGAGCAGTACTTC. This codes for CATSGDREDYEQYF.

A few counts support this clonotype. The genes are TRBV7-2 and TRBJ2-5, with TRBD2 as a possible D gene (6 bases). Trimming left V 1 base short and J 3 bases short, with 12 bases between. The germline CDR1 and CDR2 sequences are SGHTA and FQGNSA. This CDR3 spans 15 amino acids. In nucleotides, the CDR3 is TGTGCCAGCAGCTTAGGCGGGGCAGGAGAAGAGACCCAGTACTTC. Its translation is CASSLGGAGEETQYF.